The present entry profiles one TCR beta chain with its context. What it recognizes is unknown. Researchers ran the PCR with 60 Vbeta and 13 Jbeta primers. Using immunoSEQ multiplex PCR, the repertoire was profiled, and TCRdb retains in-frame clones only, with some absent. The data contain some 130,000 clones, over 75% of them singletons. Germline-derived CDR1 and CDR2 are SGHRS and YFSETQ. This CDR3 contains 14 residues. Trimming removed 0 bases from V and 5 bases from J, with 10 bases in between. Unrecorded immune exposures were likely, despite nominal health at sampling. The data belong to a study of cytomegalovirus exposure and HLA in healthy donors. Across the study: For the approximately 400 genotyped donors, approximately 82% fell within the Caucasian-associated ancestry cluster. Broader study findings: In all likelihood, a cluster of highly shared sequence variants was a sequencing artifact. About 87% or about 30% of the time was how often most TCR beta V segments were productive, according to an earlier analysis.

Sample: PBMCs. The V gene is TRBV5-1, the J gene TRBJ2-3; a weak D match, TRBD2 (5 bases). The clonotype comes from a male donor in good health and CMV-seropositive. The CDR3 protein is CASSLATEGDTQYF. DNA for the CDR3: TGCGCCAGCAGCTTGGCCACCGAGGGAGATACGCAGTATTTT.